This entry concerns a single T cell receptor beta chain. Its antigen is undetermined. The data stem from a study of OX40 agonist ivuxolimab in advanced cancers. Background on the study: Melanoma, hepatocellular carcinoma, head and neck or renal cell cancer occurred in dose-escalation patients. Around 40% of patients had received prior checkpoint inhibitor therapy. Study conclusions and caveats: More expanded clones were found, on average, in CD8+ than in CD4+ T cells. The study did not work out the antigen specificity of the expanded peripheral T cells.

The repertoire was sequenced with immunoSEQ multiplex PCR; TCRdb's copy has only in-frame clones and lacks some. The sample consists of roughly 70,000 clones, just under 90% of them appearing once. V dropped 1 base and J dropped 4; count of bases not matched to a gene: 5. The CDR3 is 15 residues long. Germline CDR1 and CDR2: GTSNPN and SVGIG (reference sequence). This sequence originates from an adult with an advanced solid tumor such as melanoma, head and neck, liver or kidney cancer. Sequencing was performed on CD4+ or CD8+ T cells sorted from blood, taken in a trial of the OX40 agonist ivuxolimab. The V and J genes are TRBV30 and TRBJ1-5; 9 nucleotides align to TRBD1. CDR3: CAWSGGQGLNQPQHF. The CDR3 nucleotides are TGTGCCTGGAGTGGGGGACAGGGCCTAAATCAGCCCCAGCATTTT.